The text below deals with one T cell receptor beta chain. Its target is not known. Here immunoSEQ multiplex PCR was the method, and the copy in TCRdb shows in-frame clones only, minus some. Among about 120,000 clones listed, 75% to 95% were seen once. Germline CDR1 and CDR2: MNHEY and SMNVEV (reference sequence). The CDR3 consists of 19 residues. The V gene end was trimmed by 4 bases and the J gene end by 1 base; junction bases not matched to a gene: 12. The data were taken from a study of graft-versus-host responses after intestinal transplantation. Study at large: The whole recipient group had anti-thymocyte globulin induction followed by tacrolimus and steroids for around three years. Study outcomes and limitations: GvH clones detected in recipient marrow included some appearing first in ileum or blood. With peak circulating GvH clone levels came an association with early post-transplant HvG declines.

J is TRBJ2-1 and V is TRBV27; 11 bases match TRBD2. The sequences come from unstimulated CD4+ T cells sorted from spleen or lymph node cells, collected before intestinal transplant. The TCR comes from a human donor who received an intestinal transplant. The CDR3 coding sequence is TGTGCCAGCAGTTCGAGGACTAGCGGGCGAGGGTGGTCCTACAATGAGCAGTTCTTC. It codes for CASSSRTSGRGWSYNEQFF.